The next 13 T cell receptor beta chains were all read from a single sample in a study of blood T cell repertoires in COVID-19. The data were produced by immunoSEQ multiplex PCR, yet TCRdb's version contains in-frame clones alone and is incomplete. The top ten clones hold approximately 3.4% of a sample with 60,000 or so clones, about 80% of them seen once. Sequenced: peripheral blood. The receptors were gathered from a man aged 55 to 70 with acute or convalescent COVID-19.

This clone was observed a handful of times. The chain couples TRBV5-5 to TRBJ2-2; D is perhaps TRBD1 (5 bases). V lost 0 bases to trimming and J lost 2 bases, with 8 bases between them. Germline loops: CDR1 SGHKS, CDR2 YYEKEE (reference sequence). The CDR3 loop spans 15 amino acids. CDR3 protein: CASSLAQVNTGELFF. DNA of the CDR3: TGTGCCAGCAGCTTGGCACAGGTTAACACCGGGGAGCTGTTTTTT.

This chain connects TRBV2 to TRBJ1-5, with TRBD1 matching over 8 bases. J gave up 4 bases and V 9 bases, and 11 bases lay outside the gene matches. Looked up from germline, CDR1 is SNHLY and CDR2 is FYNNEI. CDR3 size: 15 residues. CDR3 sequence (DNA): TGTGCCAGTGAAACGACCGGGACAGGAAATCAGCCCCAGCATTTT. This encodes CASETTGTGNQPQHF.

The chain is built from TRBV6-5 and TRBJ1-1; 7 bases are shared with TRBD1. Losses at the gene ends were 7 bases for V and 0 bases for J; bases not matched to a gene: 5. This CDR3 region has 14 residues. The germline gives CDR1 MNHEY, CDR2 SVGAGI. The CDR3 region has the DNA TGTGCCAGCAACCTGGGACAGATGAACACTGAAGCTTTCTTT. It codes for CASNLGQMNTEAFF.

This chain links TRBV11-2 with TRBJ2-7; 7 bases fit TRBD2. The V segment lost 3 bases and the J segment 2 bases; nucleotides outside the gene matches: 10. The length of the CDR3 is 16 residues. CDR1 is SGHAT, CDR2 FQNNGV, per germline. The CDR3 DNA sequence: TGTGCCAGCAGCTTCCGGGGGGTGGGACTGGCCTACGAGCAGTACTTC. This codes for CASSFRGVGLAYEQYF.

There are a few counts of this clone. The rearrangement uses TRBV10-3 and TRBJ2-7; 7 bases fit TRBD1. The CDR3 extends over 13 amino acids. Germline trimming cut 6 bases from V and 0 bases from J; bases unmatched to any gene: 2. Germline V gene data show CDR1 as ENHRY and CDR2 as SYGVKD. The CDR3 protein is CAISRGTSYEQYF. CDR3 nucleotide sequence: TGTGCCATCAGCAGGGGGACCTCCTACGAGCAGTACTTC.

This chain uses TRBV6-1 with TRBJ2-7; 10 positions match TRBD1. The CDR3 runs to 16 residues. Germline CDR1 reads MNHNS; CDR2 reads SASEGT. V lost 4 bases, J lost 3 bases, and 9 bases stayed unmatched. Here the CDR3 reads CASSGGWGQGYYEQYF. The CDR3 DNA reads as TGTGCCAGCAGTGGGGGTTGGGGACAGGGGTACTACGAGCAGTACTTC.

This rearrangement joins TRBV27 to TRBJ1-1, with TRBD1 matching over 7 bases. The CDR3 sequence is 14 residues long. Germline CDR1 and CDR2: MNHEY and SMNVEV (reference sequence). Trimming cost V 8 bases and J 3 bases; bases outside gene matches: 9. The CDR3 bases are TGTGCCAGCCGTTCTCTGACAGGGTACACTGAAGCTTTCTTT. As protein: CASRSLTGYTEAFF.

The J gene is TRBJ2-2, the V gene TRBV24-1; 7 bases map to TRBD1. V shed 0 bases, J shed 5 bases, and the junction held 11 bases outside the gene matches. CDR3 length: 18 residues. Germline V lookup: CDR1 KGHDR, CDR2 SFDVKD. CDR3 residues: CATSDLGLRQGETGELFF. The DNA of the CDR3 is TGTGCCACCAGTGATTTGGGGCTGAGGCAGGGGGAAACCGGGGAGCTGTTTTTT.

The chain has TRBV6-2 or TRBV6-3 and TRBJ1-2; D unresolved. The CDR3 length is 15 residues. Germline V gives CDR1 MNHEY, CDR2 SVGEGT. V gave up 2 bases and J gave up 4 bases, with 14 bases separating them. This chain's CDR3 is CASSYPGLLRYGYTF. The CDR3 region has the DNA TGTGCCAGCAGTTACCCGGGTCTTTTGCGCTATGGCTACACCTTC.

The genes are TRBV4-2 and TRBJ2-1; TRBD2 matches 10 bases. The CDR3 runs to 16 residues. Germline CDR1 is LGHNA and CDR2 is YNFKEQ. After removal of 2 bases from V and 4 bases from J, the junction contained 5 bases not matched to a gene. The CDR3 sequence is CASSQNWTSGYNEQFF. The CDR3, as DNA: TGTGCCAGCAGCCAAAATTGGACTAGCGGATACAATGAGCAGTTCTTC.

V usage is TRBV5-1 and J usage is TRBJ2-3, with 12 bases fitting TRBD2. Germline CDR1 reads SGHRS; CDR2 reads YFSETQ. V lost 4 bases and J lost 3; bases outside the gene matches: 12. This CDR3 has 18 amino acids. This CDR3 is CASSPGLAGPKPTDTQYF. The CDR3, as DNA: TGCGCCAGCAGCCCAGGACTAGCGGGGCCTAAGCCAACAGATACGCAGTATTTT.

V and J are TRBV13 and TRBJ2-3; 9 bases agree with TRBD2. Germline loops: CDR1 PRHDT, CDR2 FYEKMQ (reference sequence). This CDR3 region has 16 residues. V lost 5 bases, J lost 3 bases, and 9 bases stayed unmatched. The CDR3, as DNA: TGTGCCAGCAGCCCACTTAGCGGGGGTGGAACAGATACGCAGTATTTT. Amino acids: CASSPLSGGGTDTQYF.

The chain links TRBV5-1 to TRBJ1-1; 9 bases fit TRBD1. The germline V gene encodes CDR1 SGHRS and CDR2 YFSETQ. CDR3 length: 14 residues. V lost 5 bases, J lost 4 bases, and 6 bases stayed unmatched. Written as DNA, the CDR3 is TGCGCCAGCAGACAAACAGGGGGCCTCACTGAAGCTTTCTTT. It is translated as CASRQTGGLTEAFF. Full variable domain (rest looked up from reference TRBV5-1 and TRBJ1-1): KAGVTQTPRYLIKTRGQQVTLSCSPISGHRSVSWYQQTPGQGLQFLFEYFSETQRNKGNFPGRFSGRQFSNSRSEMNVSTLELGDSALYLCASRQTGGLTEAFFGQGTRLTVV.